This is a list of T cell receptor beta chains from one sample in a study of patients and donors after allogeneic stem cell transplantation. TCRdb ran MiXCR on the RT-PCR reads and lists one entry per CDR3 protein. The table shows 390,000 or so distinct CDR3 sequences, with 15% to 20% occurring only once. The sequenced material came from blood, either unsorted or a sorted T cell fraction (not recorded which). These receptors were collected from a human donor who was either an allogeneic HSCT recipient or a stem cell or donor lymphocyte infusion donor (not recorded which). It is not recorded whose cells these are; they may come from a transplant donor. CDR3s include the opening cysteine and the closing phenylalanine or tryptophan.

CASSLVLTGAPGELFF,16,TRBV11-3,TRBJ2-2
CASKATGPAYEQYF,14,TRBV2,TRBJ2-7
CASTWDGNTGELFF,14,TRBV2,TRBJ2-2
CATSRIGRGFQETQYF,16,TRBV15,TRBJ2-5
CASREGQGENSF,12,TRBV6-6,TRBJ1-4
CASSLAGGLGNTEAFF,16,TRBV5-1,TRBJ1-1
CARKGLASISYEQYF,15,TRBV21-1,TRBJ2-7
CASSQDFPSGSSDTQYF,17,TRBV4-2,TRBJ2-3
CASSVSGTGNTEAFF,15,TRBV9,TRBJ1-1
CASSLIDRAETQYF,14,TRBV7-9,TRBJ2-5
CASSLYGGGADEQFF,15,TRBV5-1,TRBJ2-1
CASSLARGVGNTIYF,15,TRBV7-8,TRBJ1-3
CSVNPRTGGMNTEAFF,16,TRBV29-1,TRBJ1-1
CASSLEAANTEAFF,14,TRBV7-2,TRBJ1-1
CASSPGQWKEQYF,13,TRBV9,TRBJ2-7
CATSRNGGIGAGELFF,16,TRBV15,TRBJ2-2
CASLVGETQYF,11,TRBV2,TRBJ2-5
CSALGQGLYEQYF,13,TRBV20-1,TRBJ2-7
CASSVDRGYGYTF,13,TRBV9,TRBJ1-2
CASSPGLAGASETQYF,16,TRBV9,TRBJ2-5
CSARDRGQDQYF,12,TRBV20-1,TRBJ2-7
CASSFGPRGTDTQYF,15,TRBV7-2,TRBJ2-3
CATSRPPGTDTGELFF,16,TRBV15,TRBJ2-2
CASSPSRDSWQYF,13,TRBV18,TRBJ2-7
CSARSGEGRYEQYF,14,TRBV20-1,TRBJ2-7
CSGASGFNEQFF,12,TRBV29-1,TRBJ2-1
CSARGGGANTQYF,13,TRBV20-1,TRBJ2-3
CASSEENTGELFF,13,TRBV2,TRBJ2-2
CASSQERLASDTQYF,15,TRBV4-3,TRBJ2-3
CSARTSDTQYF,11,TRBV20-1,TRBJ2-3
CASSRRLAGDYEQYF,15,TRBV6-2/TRBV6-3,TRBJ2-7
CASSPRDHLRSYTF,14,TRBV7-9,TRBJ1-2
CASSQEQGLGYGYTF,15,TRBV3-1,TRBJ1-2
CSVEEELTWGYTF,13,TRBV29-1,TRBJ1-2
CASSPGTKNTGELFF,15,TRBV11-2,TRBJ2-2
CASSFGLALNQETQYF,16,TRBV11-2,TRBJ2-5
CATSRTGTSYNEQFF,15,TRBV24-1,TRBJ2-1
CASSFQDGNYGYTF,14,TRBV11-2,TRBJ1-2
CASSPRRDEGSPLHF,15,TRBV19,TRBJ1-6
CASKNSGTSGRWSTGELFF,19,TRBV11-1,TRBJ2-2
CASSLGQGGNEQFF,14,TRBV3-1,TRBJ2-1
CASSSVPGQGLNTEAFF,17,TRBV7-3,TRBJ1-1